These 25 T cell receptor beta chains originate from one sample sequenced in a study of shared clonotypes between healthy human individuals. Clones were read by immunoSEQ multiplex PCR, and TCRdb kept only the in-frame ones, dropping some. This sample has more than 2,000,000 clones, with 85% to 95% found just once. Sequencing used naive CD4+ T cells from PBMCs. Noted subset: CD45RA+ positively selected. These receptors all stem from a man in his late teens or twenties in good health. Some clones in this sample may be carry-over from other donors' samples.

This clone appeared a single time. V is TRBV28 and J is TRBJ1-4, with 10 nucleotides matching TRBD1. Germline V gives CDR1 MDHEN, CDR2 SYDVKM. J was trimmed by 8 bases and V by 5 bases; bases with no gene match: 11. The CDR3 contains 16 residues. Here the CDR3 reads CASSTGTGDGIEKLFF. In DNA, the CDR3 is TGTGCCAGCAGTACCGGGACAGGGGATGGGATCGAAAAACTGTTTTTT.

This chain links TRBV5-1 with TRBJ2-1, with 10 bases aligning to TRBD1. Germline values: CDR1 SGHRS, CDR2 YFSETQ. Trimming cost V 4 bases and J 8 bases; bases outside gene matches: 9. The CDR3 runs to 15 residues. DNA of the CDR3: TGCGCCAGCAGCCGACAGGGGGCTTCCGGTTATGAGCAGTTCTTC. It yields the protein CASSRQGASGYEQFF.

The CDR3, as DNA: TGTGCCAGCAGCCAAGTGGCGGGAGGAGACTACGAGCAGTACTTC. Amino acids: CASSQVAGGDYEQYF. The genes are TRBV14 and TRBJ2-7, with TRBD2 identical over 8 bases. V gave up 1 base and J gave up 3 bases; unmatched junction bases: 5. This CDR3 has 15 residues. Germline-derived CDR1 and CDR2 are SGHDN and FVKESK.

The V call is TRBV2, the J call TRBJ2-1; 7 bases map to TRBD1. The junction had 4 bases not matched to a gene; V was cut back by 4 bases and J by 4 bases. CDR3 size: 14 residues. Germline lookup yields CDR1 SNHLY and CDR2 FYNNEI. This CDR3 reads CASSVRGQYNEQFF. The DNA for the CDR3 is TGTGCCAGCAGTGTACGGGGACAGTACAATGAGCAGTTCTTC.

This clone was observed a single time. CDR3 residues: CASSLLDRAYEQYF. The CDR3 nucleotides read TGCGCCAGCAGCTTGTTGGACAGGGCCTACGAGCAGTACTTC. The chain combines TRBV5-1 with TRBJ2-7, with 8 nucleotides matching TRBD1. In germline, CDR1 is SGHRS, CDR2 YFSETQ. CDR3 length: 14 amino acids. V lost 1 base and J lost 2; bases outside the gene matches: 2.

The chain employs TRBV28 and TRBJ2-2; D gene ambiguous. In germline, CDR1 is MDHEN, CDR2 SYDVKM. Trimming removed 6 bases from V and 4 bases from J, with 9 bases in between. The CDR3 spans 13 residues. CDR3 nucleotide sequence: TGTGCCAGCAGGTGGGGTCGCACCGGGGAGCTGTTTTTT. It encodes CASRWGRTGELFF.

The chain joins TRBV7-8 to TRBJ2-1, with D tentatively TRBD2 (6 bases). The germline V and J ends were trimmed by 5 bases and 9 bases, with 11 bases remaining between them. Germline V lookup: CDR1 SGHVS, CDR2 FQNEAQ. There are 12 residues in the CDR3. CDR3 protein: CASSQTSSEQFF. CDR3 in DNA: TGTGCCAGCAGCCAAACTAGCAGTGAGCAGTTCTTC.

This sequence joins TRBV7-6 and TRBJ2-7; D is uncertain. Germline V gene sequence: CDR1 SGHVS, CDR2 FNYEAQ. The CDR3 is 13 residues long. The V end was cut by 1 base, the J end by 6 bases, with 10 bases between. CDR3 in DNA: TGTGCCAGCAGCTTAGGGCAGAACAGCGAGCAGTACTTC. This sequence encodes CASSLGQNSEQYF.

The V call is TRBV30, the J call TRBJ2-1, with a possible D match to TRBD1 (6 bases). Per the germline V gene, CDR1 is GTSNPN and CDR2 is SVGIG (reference sequence). The V end was cut by 7 bases, the J end by 1 base, with 14 bases between. The CDR3 runs to 14 residues. DNA of the CDR3: TGTGCCTCCCACAGGGATAGGTCCTACAATGAGCAGTTCTTC. It yields the protein CASHRDRSYNEQFF.

The genes are TRBV27 and TRBJ2-5; D perhaps matches TRBD2 (5 bases). Germline V CDR1 and CDR2: MNHEY, SMNVEV (reference sequence). Trimming took off 5 bases at V and 5 bases at J, with 12 bases between the two ends. There are 13 residues in the CDR3. Here the CDR3 reads CASSARVGETQYF. CDR3 DNA: TGTGCCAGCAGTGCGCGGGTAGGGGAGACCCAGTACTTC.

This chain's CDR3 is CSVVTGFNEQYF. The CDR3 nucleotides read TGCAGCGTTGTTACCGGGTTCAACGAGCAGTACTTC. The chain employs TRBV29-1 and TRBJ2-7; D not certain. From germline, CDR1 is SQVTM and CDR2 ANQGSEA. Trimming took off 4 bases at V and 5 bases at J, with 12 bases between the two ends. The CDR3 loop spans 12 amino acids.

The CDR3 reads CASSPISGTTTPNEQFF. For the CDR3, the DNA is TGTGCCAGCAGCCCCATTTCCGGGACTACTACCCCCAATGAGCAGTTCTTC. The genes are TRBV9 and TRBJ2-1, with TRBD2 matching 7 bases. Germline CDR1 and CDR2: SGDLS and YYNGEE. J gave up 6 bases and V 4 bases, and 16 bases lay outside the gene matches. The CDR3 loop spans 17 amino acids.

Remarks on this clone: This same CDR3 is encoded by further DNA sequences in the sample. The chain employs TRBV28 and TRBJ2-6; D remains unclear. V was trimmed by 2 bases and J by 4 bases, leaving 9 bases between them. Germline V lookup: CDR1 MDHEN, CDR2 SYDVKM. This CDR3 region has 15 residues. The CDR3 DNA reads as TGTGCCAGCAGTTTAGGTGGATCCGGGGCCAACGTCCTGACTTTC. Translating gives CASSLGGSGANVLTF. The full variable domain, rest sourced from reference TRBV28 and TRBJ2-6, is DVKVTQSSRYLVKRTGEKVFLECVQDMDHENMFWYRQDPGLGLRLIYFSYDVKMKEKGDIPEGYSVSREKKERFSLILESASTNQTSMYLCASSLGGSGANVLTFGAGSRLTVL.

This chain uses TRBV10-3 with TRBJ2-3, with TRBD1 identical over 8 bases. The CDR3 length is 17 residues. The ends lost 3 bases at V and 1 base at J; junction bases unmatched: 9. Germline CDR1 reads ENHRY; CDR2 reads SYGVKD. The CDR3 sequence: CAISEVRQGAGTDTQYF. DNA for the CDR3: TGTGCCATCAGTGAAGTAAGGCAGGGGGCCGGCACAGATACGCAGTATTTT.

This rearrangement joins TRBV7-2 to TRBJ2-2, with 12 bases aligning to TRBD2. In germline, CDR1 is SGHTA, CDR2 FQGNSA. The CDR3 is 15 amino acids. Germline trimming cut 4 bases from V and 7 bases from J; bases unmatched to any gene: 4. CDR3 residues: CASSSLAGGVGELFF. As DNA, the CDR3 is TGTGCCAGCAGCTCGCTAGCGGGAGGGGTCGGGGAGCTGTTTTTT.

J is TRBJ1-1 and V is TRBV11-2; TRBD1 might be the D (5 bases). The CDR3 extends over 13 amino acids. The germline V and J ends were trimmed by 7 bases and 5 bases, with 14 bases remaining between them. Per germline, CDR1 SGHAT and CDR2 FQNNGV. Written as DNA, the CDR3 is TGTGCCAGCAAACCGGGGGGAGGTACTGAAGCTTTCTTT. Amino acids: CASKPGGGTEAFF.

The chain combines TRBV7-3 with TRBJ2-7, with 11 bases fitting TRBD2. CDR1 is SGHTA and CDR2 is FQGTGA in the germline V gene. The CDR3 contains 16 residues. V was pared by 3 bases and J by 0 bases, with 4 bases of the junction left unmatched. CDR3 residues: CASSLGLAESSYEQYF. CDR3 coding DNA: TGTGCCAGCAGCTTGGGACTAGCGGAGTCCTCCTACGAGCAGTACTTC.

This clone was detected only once. This chain connects TRBV28 to TRBJ1-1; D ambiguous. V gave up 7 bases and J gave up 1 base, with 4 bases separating them. CDR1 MDHEN and CDR2 SYDVKM come from the germline V gene. The CDR3 spans 11 residues. This chain's CDR3 is CASTTNTEAFF. CDR3 nucleotides: TGTGCCAGCACCACGAACACTGAAGCTTTCTTT.

V usage is TRBV5-1 and J usage is TRBJ2-7, with 10 positions matching TRBD1. With 3 bases clipped from V and 3 bases from J, the junction kept 3 bases outside the gene matches. This CDR3 region has 14 residues. Germline V gene data show CDR1 as SGHRS and CDR2 as YFSETQ. CDR3 nucleotide sequence: TGCGCCAGCAGCTGGGACAGGGGTATCTACGAGCAGTACTTC. This translates into CASSWDRGIYEQYF.

The sample holds one count of this clone. The chain recombines TRBV5-1 with TRBJ2-3, with a tentative D call TRBD2 (6 bases). Germline V lookup: CDR1 SGHRS, CDR2 YFSETQ. V gave up 3 bases and J gave up 1 base, with 12 bases separating them. This CDR3 spans 15 amino acids. This chain's CDR3 is CASSWNGGGTDTQYF. CDR3 coding DNA: TGCGCCAGCAGCTGGAACGGGGGAGGCACAGATACGCAGTATTTT.

V gene TRBV6-5 combines with J gene TRBJ2-7; 9 bases line up with TRBD2. The germline gives CDR1 MNHEY, CDR2 SVGAGI. The CDR3 loop spans 14 amino acids. V was clipped by 4 bases and J by 4 bases; unmatched bases: 5. Here the CDR3 DNA reads TGTGCCAGCAGTTTTAGCGGGAGTGGGTACGAGCAGTACTTC. Encoded protein: CASSFSGSGYEQYF.

The chain couples TRBV4-2 to TRBJ2-3, with 14 bases identical to TRBD2. The CDR3 totals 16 residues. CDR1 and CDR2 (germline): LGHNA, YNFKEQ. V shed 4 bases, J shed 5 bases, and the junction held 5 bases outside the gene matches. The CDR3, as DNA: TGTGCCAGCAGCCCGACTAGCGGGGGGGGAGGAGATACGCAGTATTTT. This translates into CASSPTSGGGGDTQYF.

This clone was picked up one time. The chain combines TRBV6-1 with TRBJ2-7; D is possibly TRBD1 (5 bases). V lost 6 bases to trimming and J lost 4 bases, with 19 bases between them. The germline V gene has CDR1 MNHNS and CDR2 SASEGT. CDR3 length: 15 amino acids. This CDR3 is CASRPVGRGSYEQYF. The CDR3 DNA reads TGTGCCAGCAGGCCCGTGGGGCGCGGATCGTACGAGCAGTACTTC.

As regards this clone: Other DNA sequences in this sample translate to the same CDR3. This rearrangement joins TRBV9 to TRBJ2-3, with no clear D. Germline V gene sequence: CDR1 SGDLS, CDR2 YYNGEE. V lost 0 bases, J lost 0 bases, and 5 bases lay in between. The CDR3 runs 14 residues. CDR3 sequence reads: CASSVASSTDTQYF. DNA of the CDR3: TGTGCCAGCAGCGTAGCCTCCAGCACAGATACGCAGTATTTT.

The chain joins TRBV28 to TRBJ1-5, with D possibly being TRBD1 (5 bases). This CDR3 has 17 residues. V was trimmed by 0 bases and J by 0 bases, leaving 12 bases between them. Germline CDR1 is MDHEN and CDR2 is SYDVKM. The CDR3 nucleotides read TGTGCCAGCAGTTTATGGGCGCAGGGATATAGCAATCAGCCCCAGCATTTT. It codes for CASSLWAQGYSNQPQHF.